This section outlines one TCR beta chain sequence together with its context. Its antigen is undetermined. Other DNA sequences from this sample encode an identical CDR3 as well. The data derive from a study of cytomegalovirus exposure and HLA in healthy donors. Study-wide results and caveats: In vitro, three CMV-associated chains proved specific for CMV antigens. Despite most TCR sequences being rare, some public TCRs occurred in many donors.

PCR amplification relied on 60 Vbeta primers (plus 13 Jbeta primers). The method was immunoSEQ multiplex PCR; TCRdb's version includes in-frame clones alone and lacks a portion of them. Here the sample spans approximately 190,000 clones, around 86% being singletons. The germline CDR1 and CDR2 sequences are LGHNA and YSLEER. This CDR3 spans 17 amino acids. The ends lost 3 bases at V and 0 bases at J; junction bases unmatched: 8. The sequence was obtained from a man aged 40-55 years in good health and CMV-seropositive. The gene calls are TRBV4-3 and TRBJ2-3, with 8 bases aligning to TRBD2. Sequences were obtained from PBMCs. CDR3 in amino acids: CASSQYPQRGSTDTQYF. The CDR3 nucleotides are TGCGCCAGCAGCCAGTACCCTCAGCGGGGGAGCACAGATACGCAGTATTTT.